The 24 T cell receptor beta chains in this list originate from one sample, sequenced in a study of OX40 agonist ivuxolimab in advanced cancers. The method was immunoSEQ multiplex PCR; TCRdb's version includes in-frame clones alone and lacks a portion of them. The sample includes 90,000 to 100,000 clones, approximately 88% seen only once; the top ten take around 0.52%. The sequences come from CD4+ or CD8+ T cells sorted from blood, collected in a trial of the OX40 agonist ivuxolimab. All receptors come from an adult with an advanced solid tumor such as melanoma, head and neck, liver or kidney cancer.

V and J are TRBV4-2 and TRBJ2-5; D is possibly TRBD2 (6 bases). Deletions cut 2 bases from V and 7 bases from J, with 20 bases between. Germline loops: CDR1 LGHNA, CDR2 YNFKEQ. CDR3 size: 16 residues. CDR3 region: CASSQKASTSVGTQYF. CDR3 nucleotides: TGTGCCAGCAGCCAAAAAGCTTCGACTAGTGTTGGGACCCAGTACTTC.

In nucleotides, the CDR3 is TGTGCCAGCAGTCCGATGGGAAGCTTGAACACTGAAGCTTTCTTT. It translates to CASSPMGSLNTEAFF. The rearrangement links TRBV6-5 to TRBJ1-1; D ambiguous. The CDR3 consists of 15 residues. The germline gives CDR1 MNHEY, CDR2 SVGAGI. V dropped 5 bases and J dropped 0 bases, with 13 bases sitting between them.

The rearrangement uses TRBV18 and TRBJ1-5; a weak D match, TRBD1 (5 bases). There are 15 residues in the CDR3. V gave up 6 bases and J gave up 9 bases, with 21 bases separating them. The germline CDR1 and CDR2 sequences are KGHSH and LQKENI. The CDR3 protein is CASSPRQGEEGPQHF. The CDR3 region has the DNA TGTGCCAGCTCCCCAAGGCAGGGAGAGGAAGGGCCCCAGCATTTT.

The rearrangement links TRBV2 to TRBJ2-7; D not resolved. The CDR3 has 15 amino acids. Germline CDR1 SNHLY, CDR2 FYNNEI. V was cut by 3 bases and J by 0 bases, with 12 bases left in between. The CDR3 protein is CASSEGGHRSYEQYF. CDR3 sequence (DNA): TGTGCCAGCAGTGAGGGTGGTCACCGCTCCTACGAGCAGTACTTC.

CDR3 sequence (DNA): TGTGCCAGCAGCGCCGGACAGGGAGAATCCTACGAGCAGTACTTC. It is translated as CASSAGQGESYEQYF. The V call is TRBV5-6, the J call TRBJ2-7, with 8 bases identical to TRBD1. The CDR3 totals 15 residues. V shed 4 bases and J 1 base; nucleotides not matched to a gene: 7. CDR1 is SGHDT and CDR2 is YYEEEE in the germline V gene.

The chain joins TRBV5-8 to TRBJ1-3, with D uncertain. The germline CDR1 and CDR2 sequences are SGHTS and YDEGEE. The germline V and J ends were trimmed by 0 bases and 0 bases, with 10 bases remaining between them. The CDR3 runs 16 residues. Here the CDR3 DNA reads TGTGCCAGCAGCTTGGGTTCGGCGAGCTCTGGAAACACCATATATTTT. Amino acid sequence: CASSLGSASSGNTIYF.

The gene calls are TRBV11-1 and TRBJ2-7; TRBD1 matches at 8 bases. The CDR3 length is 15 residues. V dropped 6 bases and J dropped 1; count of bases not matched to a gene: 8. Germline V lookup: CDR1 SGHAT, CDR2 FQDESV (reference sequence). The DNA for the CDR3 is TGTGCCAGCAGGTACCGGGACAGGCTATCCTACGAGCAGTACTTC. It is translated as CASRYRDRLSYEQYF.

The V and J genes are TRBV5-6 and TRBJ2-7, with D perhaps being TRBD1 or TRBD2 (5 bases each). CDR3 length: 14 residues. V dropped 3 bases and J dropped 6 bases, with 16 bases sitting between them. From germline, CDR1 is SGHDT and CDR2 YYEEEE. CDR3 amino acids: CASSSARGSGEQYF. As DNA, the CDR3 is TGTGCCAGCAGCTCGGCGAGGGGTAGTGGCGAGCAGTACTTC.

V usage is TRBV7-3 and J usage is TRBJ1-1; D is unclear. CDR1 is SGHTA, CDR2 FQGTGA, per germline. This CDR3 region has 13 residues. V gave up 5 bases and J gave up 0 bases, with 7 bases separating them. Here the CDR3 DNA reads TGTGCCAGCAGCCGCCTCATGAACACTGAAGCTTTCTTT. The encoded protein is CASSRLMNTEAFF. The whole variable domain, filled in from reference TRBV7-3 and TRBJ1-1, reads GAGVSQTPSNKVTEKGKYVELRCDPISGHTALYWYRQSLGQGPEFLIYFQGTGAADDSGLPNDRFFAVRPEGSVSTLKIQRTERGDSAVYLCASSRLMNTEAFFGQGTRLTVV.

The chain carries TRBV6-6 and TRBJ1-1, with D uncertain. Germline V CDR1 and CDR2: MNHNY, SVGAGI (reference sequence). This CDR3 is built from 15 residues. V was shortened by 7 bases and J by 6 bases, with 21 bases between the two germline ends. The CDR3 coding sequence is TGTGCCAGCAAGTTTGGGCTTGGGAGGAGGGCTGAAGCTTTCTTT. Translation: CASKFGLGRRAEAFF.

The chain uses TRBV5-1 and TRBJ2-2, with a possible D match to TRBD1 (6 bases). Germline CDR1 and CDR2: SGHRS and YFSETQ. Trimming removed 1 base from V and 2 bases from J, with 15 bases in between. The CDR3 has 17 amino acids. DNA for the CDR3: TGCGCCAGCAGCTTGAGACAGGCGTCAGCAAACACCGGGGAGCTGTTTTTT. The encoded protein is CASSLRQASANTGELFF.

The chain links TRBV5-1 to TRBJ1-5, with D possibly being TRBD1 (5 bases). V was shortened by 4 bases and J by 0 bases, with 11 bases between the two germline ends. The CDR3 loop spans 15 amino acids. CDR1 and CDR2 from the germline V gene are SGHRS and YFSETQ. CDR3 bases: TGCGCCAGCAGCGAGGGACGTTATAGCAATCAGCCCCAGCATTTT. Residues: CASSEGRYSNQPQHF.

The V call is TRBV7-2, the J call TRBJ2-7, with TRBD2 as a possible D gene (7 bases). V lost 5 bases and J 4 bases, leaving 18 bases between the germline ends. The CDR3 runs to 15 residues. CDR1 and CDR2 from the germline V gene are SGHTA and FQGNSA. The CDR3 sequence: CASSPGGAAGYEQYF. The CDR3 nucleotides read TGTGCCAGCAGCCCGGGGGGCGCAGCGGGGTACGAGCAGTACTTC. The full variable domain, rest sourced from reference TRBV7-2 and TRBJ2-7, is GAGVSQSPSNKVTEKGKDVELRCDPISGHTALYWYRQSLGQGLEFLIYFQGNSAPDKSGLPSDRFSAERTGGSVSTLTIQRTQQEDSAVYLCASSPGGAAGYEQYFGPGTRLTVT.

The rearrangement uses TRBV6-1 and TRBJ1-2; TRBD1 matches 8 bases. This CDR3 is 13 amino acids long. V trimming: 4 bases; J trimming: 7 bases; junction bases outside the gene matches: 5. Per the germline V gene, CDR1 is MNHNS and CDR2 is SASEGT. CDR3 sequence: CASSAQGGSGYTF. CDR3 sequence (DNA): TGTGCCAGCAGTGCACAGGGGGGGAGTGGCTACACCTTC.

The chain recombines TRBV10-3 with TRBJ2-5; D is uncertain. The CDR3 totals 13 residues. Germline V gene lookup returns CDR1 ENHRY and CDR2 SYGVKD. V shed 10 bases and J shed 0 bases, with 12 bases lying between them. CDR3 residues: CATSLAYQETQYF. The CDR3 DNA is TGTGCCACCAGCCTGGCCTACCAAGAGACCCAGTACTTC.

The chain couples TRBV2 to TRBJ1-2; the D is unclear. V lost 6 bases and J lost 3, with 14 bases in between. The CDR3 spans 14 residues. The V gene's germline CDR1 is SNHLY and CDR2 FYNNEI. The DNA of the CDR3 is TGTGCCAGCAGCCCTGTAAGCTCCGACTATGGCTACACCTTC. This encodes CASSPVSSDYGYTF.

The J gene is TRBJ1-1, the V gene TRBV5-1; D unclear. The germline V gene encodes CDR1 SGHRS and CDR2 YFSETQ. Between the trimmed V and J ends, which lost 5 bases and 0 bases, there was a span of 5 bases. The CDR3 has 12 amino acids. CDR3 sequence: CASRQLNTEAFF. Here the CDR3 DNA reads TGCGCCAGCAGACAATTGAACACTGAAGCTTTCTTT.

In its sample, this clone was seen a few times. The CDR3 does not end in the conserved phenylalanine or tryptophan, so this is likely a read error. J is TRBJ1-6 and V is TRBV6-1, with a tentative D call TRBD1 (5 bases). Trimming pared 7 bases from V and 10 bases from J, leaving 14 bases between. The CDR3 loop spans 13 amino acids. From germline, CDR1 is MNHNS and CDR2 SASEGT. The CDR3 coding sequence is TGTGCCAGCACCACCGGGGGGGAATCACCCCTCCACCTT. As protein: CASTTGGESPLHL.

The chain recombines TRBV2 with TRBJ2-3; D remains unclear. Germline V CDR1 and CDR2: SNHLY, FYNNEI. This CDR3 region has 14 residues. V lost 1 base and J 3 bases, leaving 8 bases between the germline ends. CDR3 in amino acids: CASSEGLGTDTQYF. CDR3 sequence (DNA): TGTGCCAGCAGTGAAGGCCTGGGAACAGATACGCAGTATTTT.

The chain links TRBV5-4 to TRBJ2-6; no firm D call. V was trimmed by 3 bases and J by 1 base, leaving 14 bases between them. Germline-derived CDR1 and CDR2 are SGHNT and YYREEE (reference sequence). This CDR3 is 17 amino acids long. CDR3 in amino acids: CASSSINRASGANVLTF. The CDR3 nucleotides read TGTGCCAGCAGCTCGATCAATAGGGCATCTGGGGCCAACGTCCTGACTTTC.

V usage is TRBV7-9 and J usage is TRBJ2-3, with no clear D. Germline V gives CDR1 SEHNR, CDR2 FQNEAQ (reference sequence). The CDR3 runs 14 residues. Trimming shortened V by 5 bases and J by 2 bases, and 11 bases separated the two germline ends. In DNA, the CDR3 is TGTGCCAGCAGCGCCTACCTAGACACAGATACGCAGTATTTT. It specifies CASSAYLDTDTQYF.

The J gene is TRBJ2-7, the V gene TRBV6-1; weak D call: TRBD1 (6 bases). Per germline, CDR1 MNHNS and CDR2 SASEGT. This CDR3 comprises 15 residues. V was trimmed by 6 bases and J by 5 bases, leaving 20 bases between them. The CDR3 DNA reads TGTGCCAGCAGGGAGAAGCGAACAGGGCCCCACGAGCAGTACTTC. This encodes CASREKRTGPHEQYF.

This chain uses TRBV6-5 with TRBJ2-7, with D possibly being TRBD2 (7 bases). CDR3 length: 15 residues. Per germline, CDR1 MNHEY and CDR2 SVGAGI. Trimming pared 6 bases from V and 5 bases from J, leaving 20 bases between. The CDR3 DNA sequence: TGTGCCAGCAGCCCTAAGTGGGGGGGCCGTAACGAGCAGTACTTC. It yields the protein CASSPKWGGRNEQYF.

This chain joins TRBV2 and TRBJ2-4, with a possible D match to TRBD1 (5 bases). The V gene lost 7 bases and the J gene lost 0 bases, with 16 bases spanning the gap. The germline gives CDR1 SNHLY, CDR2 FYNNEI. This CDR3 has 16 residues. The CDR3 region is CASMPGMSLAKNIQYF. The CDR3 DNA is TGTGCCAGCATGCCAGGGATGTCACTAGCCAAAAACATTCAGTACTTC.